This TCR beta chain was obtained from a study of blood T cell repertoires in COVID-19. Study overall: Samples came from the United States, Italy and Spain, spanning acute and convalescent COVID-19. The cDNA or gDNA used as material had been derived from T cells, B-cell-depleted T cells, or PBMCs.

Methods used by the authors: Counts of nucleated cells, estimated from reference gene primer amplification, were obtained. Some clones are missing from TCRdb's copy, which holds only in-frame ones; the method was immunoSEQ multiplex PCR. V, J and clone size reflect that table, while D and trimming were determined from the DNA. The sample yields more than 15,000 clones, 91% seen once. The receptor's source is a human donor in a cohort sampled during active COVID-19. The specimen was peripheral blood.

In nucleotides, the CDR3 is TGTGCCAGCAGCTTAGGGTCCCCCAGAAACTATGGCTACACCTTC. Encoded protein: CASSLGSPRNYGYTF. The rearrangement uses TRBV7-9 and TRBJ1-2; D is ambiguous. The CDR3 has 15 amino acids. Germline V gene sequence: CDR1 SEHNR, CDR2 FQNEAQ (reference sequence). The V end lost 1 base, the J end lost 2 bases, and 11 bases lay between the germline ends. Using reference TRBV7-9 and TRBJ1-2 for the parts outside the CDR3, the full variable domain is DTGVSQNPRHKITKRGQNVTFRCDPISEHNRLYWYRQTLGQGPEFLTYFQNEAQLEKSRLLSDRFSAERPKGSFSTLEIQRTEQGDSAMYLCASSLGSPRNYGYTFGSGTRLTVV.